This T cell receptor (beta chain) comes out of a study of a mutant IDH1 vaccine in newly diagnosed glioma. For the study at large: Patients received vaccination from 4-6 weeks after radiotherapy alone, or with temozolomide cycles.

The germline CDR1 and CDR2 sequences are MDHEN and SYDVKM. The V segment lost 5 bases and the J segment 0 bases; nucleotides outside the gene matches: 15. The CDR3 covers 19 residues. TCRdb's copy holds only in-frame clones and misses some; the assay was immunoSEQ multiplex PCR. The sample records 65,000 to 85,000 clones, around nine tenths being singletons. About this clone: What it recognizes is unknown.

Time point noted: week 35, safety follow-up. A single vaccine dose contained 300 ug of mutant IDH1 20-mer peptide, and topical imiquimod was used with it. The sequence came from a man aged 30 to 39 with glioma. The genes are TRBV28 and TRBJ1-5, with 8 bases aligning to TRBD1. Sequencing was performed on PBMCs, taken from a glioma patient whose treatment included an IDH1 peptide vaccine. CDR3 nucleotides: TGTGCCAGCAGTCTGGTCCGGCCCCGACAGGGGATTAGCAATCAGCCCCAGCATTTT. This translates into CASSLVRPRQGISNQPQHF.